Here is one T cell receptor (beta chain) with its context. This sample was taken from a study of T cells after yellow fever vaccination. On the study more broadly: The authors prepared low-cell-number fractions using SMART-Seq v4 Ultra Low Input.

TCRdb ran MiXCR on the 5' RACE reads and lists one entry per CDR3 protein. Of 300,000 to 400,000 distinct CDR3 sequences listed, around 10% are singletons. CDR1 is DFQATT and CDR2 is SNEGSKA in the germline V gene (reference sequence). Trimming took 6 bases from V and 2 from J, leaving 10 bases between them. CDR3 size: 12 residues. The rearrangement uses TRBV20-1 and TRBJ1-2; no clear D. The sequence was collected from a man aged 18 to 35 who received the YFV17D yellow fever vaccine. The material was CD4+ T cells sorted from PBMCs, obtained 45 days after the yellow fever booster vaccination. As DNA, the CDR3 is TGCAGTGCACGGCCTCGGAACTATGGCTACACCTTC. The encoded protein is CSARPRNYGYTF.